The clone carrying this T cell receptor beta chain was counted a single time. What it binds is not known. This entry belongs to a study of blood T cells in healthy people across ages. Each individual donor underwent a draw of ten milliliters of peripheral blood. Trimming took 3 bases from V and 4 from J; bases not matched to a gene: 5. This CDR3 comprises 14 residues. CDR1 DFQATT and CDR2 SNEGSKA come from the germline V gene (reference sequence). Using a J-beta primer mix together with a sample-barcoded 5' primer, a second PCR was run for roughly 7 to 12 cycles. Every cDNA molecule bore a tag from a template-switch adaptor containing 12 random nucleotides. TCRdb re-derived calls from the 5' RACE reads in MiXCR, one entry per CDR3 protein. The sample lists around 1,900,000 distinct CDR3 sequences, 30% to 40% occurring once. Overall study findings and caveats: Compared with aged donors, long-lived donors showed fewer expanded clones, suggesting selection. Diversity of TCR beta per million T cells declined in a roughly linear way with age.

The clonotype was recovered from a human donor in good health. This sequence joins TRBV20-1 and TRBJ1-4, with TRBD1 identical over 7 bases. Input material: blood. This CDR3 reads CSARATGSNEKLFF. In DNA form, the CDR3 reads TGCAGTGCTAGGGCGACAGGGAGTAATGAAAAACTGTTTTTT.